The 4 T cell receptor beta chains in this list originate from one sample, sequenced in a study of CD4 T cells in relation to SARS-CoV-2 and coronaviruses. Sequencing was performed with immunoSEQ multiplex PCR; in TCRdb, only in-frame clones are kept and a portion is missing. Of about 60,000 clones in the sample, less than 95% were seen once. The unexposed donors gave CD4+ T cells in about 2011-2019, prior to COVID-19. Sequenced input: naive CD4+ T cells from PBMCs. Subset defined: naive CD4+ T cells isolated by negative enrichment. These receptors all come from a human donor in good health.

The chain has TRBV19 and TRBJ2-1, with TRBD2 matching 9 bases. Germline CDR1 and CDR2: LNHDA and SQIVND (reference sequence). J gave up 9 bases and V 3 bases, and 12 bases lay outside the gene matches. The CDR3 length is 16 residues. The CDR3 region is CASSIQTSGTGGEQFF. Here the CDR3 DNA reads TGTGCCAGTAGTATCCAGACTAGCGGCACCGGAGGTGAGCAGTTCTTC. Full variable domain (rest looked up from reference TRBV19 and TRBJ2-1): DGGITQSPKYLFRKEGQNVTLSCEQNLNHDAMYWYRQDPGQGLRLIYYSQIVNDFQKGDIAEGYSVSREKKESFPLTVTSAQKNPTAFYLCASSIQTSGTGGEQFFGPGTRLTVL.

CDR3 in DNA: TGTGCCAGCAGCTCCCGGGTAGGGGGCGCCTCTGAAGCTTTCTTT. This sequence encodes CASSSRVGGASEAFF. This sequence joins TRBV7-3 and TRBJ1-1; 7 nucleotides align to TRBD1. The V gene's germline CDR1 is SGHTA and CDR2 FQGTGA. This CDR3 region has 15 residues. Germline trimming cut 4 bases from V and 6 bases from J; bases unmatched to any gene: 11.

V is TRBV11-3 and J is TRBJ2-7; D uncertain. CDR1 and CDR2 (germline): SGHNT, YENEEA. The CDR3 is made up of 13 amino acids. Trimming removed 1 base at V and 6 bases at J, with 10 bases between. DNA for the CDR3: TGTGCCAGCAGCTTAGGAAAAGGTTTCGAGCAGTACTTC. Translating it yields CASSLGKGFEQYF.

V and J are TRBV28 and TRBJ2-3; 7 bases are a match to TRBD1. The CDR3 loop spans 15 amino acids. V lost 2 bases and J lost 6; bases outside the gene matches: 8. Looked up from germline, CDR1 is MDHEN and CDR2 is SYDVKM. Here the CDR3 reads CASSLGTRGFDTQYF. The CDR3 nucleotides are TGTGCCAGCAGTTTAGGTACCAGGGGGTTCGATACGCAGTATTTT.